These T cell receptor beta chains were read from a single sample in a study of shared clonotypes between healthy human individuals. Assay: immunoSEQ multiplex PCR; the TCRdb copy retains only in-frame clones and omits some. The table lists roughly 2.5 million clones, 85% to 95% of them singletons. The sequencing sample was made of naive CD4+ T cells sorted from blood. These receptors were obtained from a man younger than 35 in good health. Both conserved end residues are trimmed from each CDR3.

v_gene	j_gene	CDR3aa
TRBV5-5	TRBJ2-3	ASSGAWSTDTQY
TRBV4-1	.	ASSQIWDRQRGGTYEQY
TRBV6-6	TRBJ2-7	ASSEGGRYEQY
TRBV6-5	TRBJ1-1	ASSTSTGYAEAF
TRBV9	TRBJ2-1	ASGEQGRNEQF
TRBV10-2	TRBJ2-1	ASSDWDRVYNEQF
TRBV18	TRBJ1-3	ASSPQSGTEAGNTIY
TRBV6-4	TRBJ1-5	ASSDSGTDSNQPQH
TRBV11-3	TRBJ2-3	ASSLGRAGTDTQY
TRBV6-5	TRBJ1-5	ASSWTGVNQPQH
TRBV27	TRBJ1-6	ASSRTGKQSIGVSPLH
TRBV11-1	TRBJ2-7	ASSPGQGSSYEQY
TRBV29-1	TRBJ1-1	SVGRGASFNTEAF
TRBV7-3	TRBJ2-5	ASSLTGLAGETQY
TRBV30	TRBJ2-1	AWSGLWRNHNEQF
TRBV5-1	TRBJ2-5	ASSPLRGQETQY